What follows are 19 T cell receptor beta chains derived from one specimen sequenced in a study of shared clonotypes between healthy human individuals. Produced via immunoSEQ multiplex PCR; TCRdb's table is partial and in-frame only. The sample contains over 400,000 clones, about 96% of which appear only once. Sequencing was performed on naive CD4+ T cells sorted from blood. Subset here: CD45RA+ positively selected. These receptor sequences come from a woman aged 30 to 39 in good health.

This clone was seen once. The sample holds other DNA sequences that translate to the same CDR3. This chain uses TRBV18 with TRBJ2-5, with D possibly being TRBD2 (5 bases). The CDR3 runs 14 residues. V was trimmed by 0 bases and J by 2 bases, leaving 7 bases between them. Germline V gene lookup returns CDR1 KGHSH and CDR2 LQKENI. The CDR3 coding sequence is TGTGCCAGCTCACCACCGTCGGGGCAAGAGACCCAGTACTTC. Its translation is CASSPPSGQETQYF.

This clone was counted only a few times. The CDR3 reads CASSQVRVWLANEKLFF. The CDR3 nucleotides read TGCGCCAGCAGCCAAGTGAGGGTCTGGTTGGCTAATGAAAAACTGTTTTTT. The genes are TRBV4-1 and TRBJ1-4; D gene unclear. Trimming left V 1 base short and J 3 bases short, with 15 bases between. The CDR3 totals 17 residues. Germline CDR1 reads MGHRA; CDR2 reads YSYEKL.

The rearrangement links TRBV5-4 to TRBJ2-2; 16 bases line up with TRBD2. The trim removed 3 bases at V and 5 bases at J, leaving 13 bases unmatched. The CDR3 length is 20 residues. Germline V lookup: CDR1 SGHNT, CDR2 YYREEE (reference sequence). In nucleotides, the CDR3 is TGTGCCAGCAGCTGGCGGCCGGGACTAGCGGGAGGGCCAGGGACCGGGGAGCTGTTTTTT. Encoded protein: CASSWRPGLAGGPGTGELFF.

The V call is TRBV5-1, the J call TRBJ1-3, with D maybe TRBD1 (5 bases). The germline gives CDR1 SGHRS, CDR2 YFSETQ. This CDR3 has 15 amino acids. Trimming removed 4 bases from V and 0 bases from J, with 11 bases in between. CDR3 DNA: TGCGCCAGCAGCCGGGACGAAAGCTCTGGAAACACCATATATTTT. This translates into CASSRDESSGNTIYF.

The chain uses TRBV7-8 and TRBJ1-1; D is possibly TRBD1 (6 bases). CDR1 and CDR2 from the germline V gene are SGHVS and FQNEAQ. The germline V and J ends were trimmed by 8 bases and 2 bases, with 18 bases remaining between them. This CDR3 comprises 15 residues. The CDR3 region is CASGPLWTANTEAFF. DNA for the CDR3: TGTGCCAGCGGACCACTTTGGACAGCAAACACTGAAGCTTTCTTT.

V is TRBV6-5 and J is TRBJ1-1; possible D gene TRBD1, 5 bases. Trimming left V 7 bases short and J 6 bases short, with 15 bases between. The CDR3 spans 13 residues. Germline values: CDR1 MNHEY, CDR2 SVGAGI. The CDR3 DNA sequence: TGTGCCAGCATCGCCCCGGGACTAGCTGAAGCTTTCTTT. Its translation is CASIAPGLAEAFF.

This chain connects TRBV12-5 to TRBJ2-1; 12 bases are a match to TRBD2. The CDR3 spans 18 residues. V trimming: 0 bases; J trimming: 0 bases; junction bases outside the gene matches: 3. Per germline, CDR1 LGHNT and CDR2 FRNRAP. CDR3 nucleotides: TGTGCTAGTGGTTTGGTCCTGACTAGCGGGAGCTCCTACAATGAGCAGTTCTTC. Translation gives CASGLVLTSGSSYNEQFF.

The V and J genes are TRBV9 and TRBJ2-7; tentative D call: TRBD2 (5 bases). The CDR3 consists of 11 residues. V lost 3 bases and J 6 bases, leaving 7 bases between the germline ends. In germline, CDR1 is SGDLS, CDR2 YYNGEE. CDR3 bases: TGTGCCAGCAGCGCCGGGGTCGAGCAGTACTTC. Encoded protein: CASSAGVEQYF.

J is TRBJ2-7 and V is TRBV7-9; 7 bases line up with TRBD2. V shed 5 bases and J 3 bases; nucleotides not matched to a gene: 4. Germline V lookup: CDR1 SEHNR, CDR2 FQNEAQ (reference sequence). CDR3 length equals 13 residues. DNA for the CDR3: TGTGCCAGCAGCCCCCGGGGGGACTACGAGCAGTACTTC. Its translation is CASSPRGDYEQYF.

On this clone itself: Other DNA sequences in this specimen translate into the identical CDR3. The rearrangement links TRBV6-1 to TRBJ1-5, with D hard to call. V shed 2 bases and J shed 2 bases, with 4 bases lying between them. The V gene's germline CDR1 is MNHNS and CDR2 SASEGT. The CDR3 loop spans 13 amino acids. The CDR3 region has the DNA TGTGCCAGCAGTGAAAGAGGCAATCAGCCCCAGCATTTT. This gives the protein CASSERGNQPQHF.

CDR3 nucleotide sequence: TGTGCCAGCAGTTACGGAGGACTAGCGGGAGCCTACGAGCAGTACTTC. Amino acid sequence: CASSYGGLAGAYEQYF. V gene TRBV6-5 combines with J gene TRBJ2-7; 13 bases fit TRBD2. CDR1 and CDR2 from the germline V gene are MNHEY and SVGAGI. Trimming at V came to 2 bases and at J to 2 bases, leaving 3 bases not matched to a gene. This CDR3 is built from 16 residues.

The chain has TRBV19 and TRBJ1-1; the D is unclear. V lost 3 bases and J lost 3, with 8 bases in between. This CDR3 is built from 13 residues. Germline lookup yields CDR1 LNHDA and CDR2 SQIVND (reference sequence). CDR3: CASSITTDTEAFF. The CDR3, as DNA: TGTGCCAGTAGTATTACCACCGACACTGAAGCTTTCTTT.

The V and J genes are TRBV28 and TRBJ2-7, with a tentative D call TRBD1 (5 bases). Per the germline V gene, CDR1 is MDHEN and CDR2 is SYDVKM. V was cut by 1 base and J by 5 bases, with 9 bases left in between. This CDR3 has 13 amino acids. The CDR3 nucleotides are TGTGCCAGCAGTTTATCAGGGCGCCACGAGCAGTACTTC. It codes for CASSLSGRHEQYF. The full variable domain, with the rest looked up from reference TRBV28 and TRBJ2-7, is DVKVTQSSRYLVKRTGEKVFLECVQDMDHENMFWYRQDPGLGLRLIYFSYDVKMKEKGDIPEGYSVSREKKERFSLILESASTNQTSMYLCASSLSGRHEQYFGPGTRLTVT.

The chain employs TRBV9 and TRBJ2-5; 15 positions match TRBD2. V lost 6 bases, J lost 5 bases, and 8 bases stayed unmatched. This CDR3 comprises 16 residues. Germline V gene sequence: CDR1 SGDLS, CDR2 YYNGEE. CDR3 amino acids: CASNRGLAGGRETQYF. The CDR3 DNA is TGTGCCAGCAACCGGGGACTAGCGGGAGGTCGTGAGACCCAGTACTTC.

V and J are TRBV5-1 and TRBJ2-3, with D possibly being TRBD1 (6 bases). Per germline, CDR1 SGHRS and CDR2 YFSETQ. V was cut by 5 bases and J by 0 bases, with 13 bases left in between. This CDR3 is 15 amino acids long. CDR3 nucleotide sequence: TGCGCCAGCAGTGGGCCGGGACAAAGCACAGATACGCAGTATTTT. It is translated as CASSGPGQSTDTQYF. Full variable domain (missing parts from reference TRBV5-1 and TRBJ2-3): KAGVTQTPRYLIKTRGQQVTLSCSPISGHRSVSWYQQTPGQGLQFLFEYFSETQRNKGNFPGRFSGRQFSNSRSEMNVSTLELGDSALYLCASSGPGQSTDTQYFGPGTRLTVL.

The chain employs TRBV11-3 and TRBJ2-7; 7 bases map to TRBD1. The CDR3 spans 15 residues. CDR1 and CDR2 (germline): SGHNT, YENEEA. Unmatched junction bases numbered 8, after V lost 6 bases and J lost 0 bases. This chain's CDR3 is CASRSTTGPSYEQYF. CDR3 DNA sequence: TGTGCCAGCAGGTCAACGACAGGGCCCTCCTACGAGCAGTACTTC.

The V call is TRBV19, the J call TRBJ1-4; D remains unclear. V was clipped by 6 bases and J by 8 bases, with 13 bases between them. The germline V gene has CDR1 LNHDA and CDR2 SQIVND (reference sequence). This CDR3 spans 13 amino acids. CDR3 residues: CASRIPRGEKLFF. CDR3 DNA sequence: TGTGCCAGTAGGATCCCAAGAGGGGAAAAACTGTTTTTT.

CDR3 in DNA: TGCGCCAGCAGCCAGCTAGCGGGAGGCGGCGAGCAGTACTTC. Its translation is CASSQLAGGGEQYF. The J gene is TRBJ2-7, the V gene TRBV4-1, with 11 bases identical to TRBD2. This CDR3 is 14 amino acids long. Germline V lookup: CDR1 MGHRA, CDR2 YSYEKL. J gave up 6 bases and V 3 bases, and 4 bases lay outside the gene matches.

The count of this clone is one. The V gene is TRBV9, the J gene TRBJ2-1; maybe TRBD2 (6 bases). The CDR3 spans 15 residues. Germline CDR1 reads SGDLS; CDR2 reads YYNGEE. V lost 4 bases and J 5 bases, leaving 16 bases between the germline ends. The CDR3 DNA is TGTGCCAGCAGCCTCGGGACTCCGGGCCACAATGAGCAGTTCTTC. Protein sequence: CASSLGTPGHNEQFF.